The subject of this entry is one TCR beta chain. The data are from a study of blood T cell repertoires in COVID-19. Study context: The samples span acute and convalescent COVID-19 from the United States, Italy and Spain. The cDNA or gDNA used as material had been derived from T cells, B-cell-depleted T cells, or PBMCs.

In the original processing: Amplified reference gene primers provided the basis for estimating nucleated cell counts. TCRdb keeps only in-frame clones here, not all; method: immunoSEQ multiplex PCR. For V, J and clone size, that table is used; D and trimming come from the DNA. This table has 130,000 to 150,000 clones, around four fifths appearing once. The sequence derives from a human donor in a cohort sampled during active COVID-19. Sequences were obtained from peripheral blood.

The CDR3 reads CASSPHQGLYGYTF. The DNA for the CDR3 is TGTGCCAGCAGTCCACATCAGGGGTTGTATGGCTACACCTTC. The chain recombines TRBV28 with TRBJ1-2; D perhaps matches TRBD1 (6 bases). Trimming took off 5 bases at V and 5 bases at J, with 15 bases between the two ends. The V gene's germline CDR1 is MDHEN and CDR2 SYDVKM. The CDR3 runs to 14 residues.